The sequence of this TCR beta chain was determined in a study of blood T cell repertoires in COVID-19. How the authors handled the data: Reference gene primer amplification yielded estimated nucleated cell counts. Measured with immunoSEQ multiplex PCR; TCRdb has only the in-frame clones, and not every one. Clone size and V and J calls were adopted from that table, with D and trimming inferred from the DNA. Of roughly 43,000 clones detected, approximately 82% appear once; the ten largest clones hold roughly 40%. Germline V gives CDR1 GTSNPN, CDR2 SVGIG (reference sequence). The CDR3 extends over 15 amino acids. V was trimmed by 1 base and J by 0 bases, leaving 12 bases between them.

Material: peripheral blood. The clonotype comes from a woman over 75 with acute or convalescent COVID-19. The rearrangement links TRBV30 to TRBJ1-1; D is undetermined. CDR3 sequence reads: CAWSGATAMNTEAFF. CDR3 nucleotides: TGTGCCTGGAGTGGGGCCACGGCAATGAACACTGAAGCTTTCTTT.